Given below is one T cell receptor beta chain in context. Its antigen target is currently unknown. No much larger clone exists at a distance of one base, and base qualities are not known. Spanning cysteine to phenylalanine, the CDR3 consists of 15 amino acids. The sequence is cut down to CDR3 DNA, 45 bases in frame from base 1. The V end loses 4 bases and the J end loses 0 bases, and a stretch of 10 bases separates them. The germline V gene (reference sequence) sets CDR1 to LGHDT and CDR2 to YNNKEL. The immunoSEQ Assay, a bias-controlled multiplex PCR, was used to amplify TCRbeta CDR3 regions from genomic DNA. Per the authors' processing: The number of nucleated cells in each sample was estimated from the amplification of reference gene primers within the assay. Sequence reads were collapsed and filtered to measure the absolute abundance of every unique TCRbeta CDR3 rearrangement. For each sample, productive Simpson clonality was calculated by taking the square root of Simpson's diversity index across productive rearrangements. TCRdb retrieved this table from immuneACCESS and kept in-frame rearrangements only. Not all clones are present; in checked studies, unresolved V genes account for under half, and no reason is known for the remainder. Clone size and the V and J calls come from that table; the DNA yielded D and trimming. This sample lists under 300,000 clones; approximately 83% were detected once. Of the sample, 8.5% to 9.5% is held by the ten largest clones.

This entry belongs to a study of blood T cell repertoires in COVID-19 (dated by TCRdb to the early 2020s). About the study as a whole: The collaborator samples originated in the United States, Italy and Spain and spanned the acute and convalescent phases of COVID-19. The material from the prospective study consisted of cDNA or gDNA derived from T cells, B-cell-depleted T cells, or PBMCs. Subjects who had been exposed to COVID-19, were actively infected with it, or had recovered from it provided the deeply sampled blood TCRbeta repertoires that made up the dataset. The repertoires were released in a freely available public database intended as a resource for research on the immune response to SARS-CoV-2. Samples were obtained from the ongoing ImmuneRACE study (first 160 participants) and from approximately 1,200 subjects provided by 6 global collaborators. Nearly every sample came with metadata listing a de-identified subject ID, COVID-19 status, age in years and sex. HLA class I and class II types, where available, came from metadata supplied by the sample provider rather than from assay-based typing.

Summary of the overall study and its limitations: How much clinical and demographic metadata was included differed by source and by participant, and the metadata was provided uncurated.

A second Seattle source provided samples from volunteer blood donors who had recovered from COVID-19. Each collaborating institution followed its own protocols to collect whole blood in K2EDTA tubes. Collaborator samples were shipped for TCRbeta analysis as frozen whole blood, isolated PBMCs, or DNA extracted from either sample type. The clonotype was recovered from a woman aged 45-59 years who had recovered from COVID-19. Here the chain combines TRBV3-1 (or the pseudogene TRBV3-2) and TRBJ1-3; the D gene cannot be named for sure. Material: peripheral blood. The CDR3 corresponds to CASSLGVNSGNTIYF. The sequenced DNA is TGTGCCAGCAGCCTCGGGGTAAACTCTGGAAACACCATATATTTT.